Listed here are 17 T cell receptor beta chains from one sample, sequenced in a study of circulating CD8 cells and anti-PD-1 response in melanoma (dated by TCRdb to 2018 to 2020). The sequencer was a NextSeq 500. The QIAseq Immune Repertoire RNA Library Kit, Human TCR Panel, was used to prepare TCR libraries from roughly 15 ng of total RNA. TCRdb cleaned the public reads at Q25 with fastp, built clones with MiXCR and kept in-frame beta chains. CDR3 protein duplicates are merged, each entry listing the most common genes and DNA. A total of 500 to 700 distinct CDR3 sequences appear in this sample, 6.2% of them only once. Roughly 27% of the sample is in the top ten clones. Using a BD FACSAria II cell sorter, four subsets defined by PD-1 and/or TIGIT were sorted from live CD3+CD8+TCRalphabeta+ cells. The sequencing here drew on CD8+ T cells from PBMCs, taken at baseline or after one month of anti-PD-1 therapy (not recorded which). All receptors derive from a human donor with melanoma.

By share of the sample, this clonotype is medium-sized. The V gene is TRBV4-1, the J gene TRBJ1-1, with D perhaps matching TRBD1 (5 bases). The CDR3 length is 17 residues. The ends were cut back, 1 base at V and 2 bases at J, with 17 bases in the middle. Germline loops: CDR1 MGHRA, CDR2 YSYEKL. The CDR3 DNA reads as TGCGCCAGCAGCCAAGGAATAGGGGCGCCTTTAAACACTGAAGCTTTCTTT. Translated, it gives CASSQGIGAPLNTEAFF.

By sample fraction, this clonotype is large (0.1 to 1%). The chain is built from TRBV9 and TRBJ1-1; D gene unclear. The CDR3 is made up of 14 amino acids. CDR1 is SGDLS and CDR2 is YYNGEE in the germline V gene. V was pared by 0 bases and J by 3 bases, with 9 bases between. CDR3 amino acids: CASSVDPAYTEAFF. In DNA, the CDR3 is TGTGCCAGCAGCGTAGATCCAGCTTACACTGAAGCTTTCTTT.

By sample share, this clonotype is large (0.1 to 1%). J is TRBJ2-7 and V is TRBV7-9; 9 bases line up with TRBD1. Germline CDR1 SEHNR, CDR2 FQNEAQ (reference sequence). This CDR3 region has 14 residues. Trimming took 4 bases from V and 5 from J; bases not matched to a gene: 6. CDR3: CASSSPGTGNEQYF. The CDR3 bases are TGTGCCAGCAGCTCCCCCGGGACAGGGAACGAGCAGTACTTC.

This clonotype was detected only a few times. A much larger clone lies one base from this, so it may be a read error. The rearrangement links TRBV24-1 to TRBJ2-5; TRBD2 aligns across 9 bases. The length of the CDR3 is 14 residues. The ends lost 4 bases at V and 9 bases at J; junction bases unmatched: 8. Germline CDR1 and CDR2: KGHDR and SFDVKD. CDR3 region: CATSDRGLAEAQYF. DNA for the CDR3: TGTGCCACCAGTGACCGGGGACTAGCTGAGGCCCAGTACTTC.

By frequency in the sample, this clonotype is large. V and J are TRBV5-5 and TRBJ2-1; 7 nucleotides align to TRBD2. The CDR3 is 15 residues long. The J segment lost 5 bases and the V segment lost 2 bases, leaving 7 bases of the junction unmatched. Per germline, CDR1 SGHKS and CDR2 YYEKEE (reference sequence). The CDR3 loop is CASSFPGGTNNEQFF. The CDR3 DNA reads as TGTGCCAGCAGCTTCCCCGGGGGGACCAACAATGAGCAGTTCTTC.

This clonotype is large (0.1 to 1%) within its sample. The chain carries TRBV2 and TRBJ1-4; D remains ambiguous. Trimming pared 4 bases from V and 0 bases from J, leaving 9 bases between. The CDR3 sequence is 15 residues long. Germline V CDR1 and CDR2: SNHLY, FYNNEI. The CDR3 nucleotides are TGTGCCAGCAGTGCCGACACCTCAACTAATGAAAAACTGTTTTTT. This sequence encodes CASSADTSTNEKLFF.

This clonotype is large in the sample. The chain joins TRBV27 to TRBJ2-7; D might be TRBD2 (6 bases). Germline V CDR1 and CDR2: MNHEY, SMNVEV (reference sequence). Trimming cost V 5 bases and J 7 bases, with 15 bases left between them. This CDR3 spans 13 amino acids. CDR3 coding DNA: TGTGCCAGCAGTGCCGGAGGGCAGGGAGAGCAGTACTTC. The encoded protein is CASSAGGQGEQYF.

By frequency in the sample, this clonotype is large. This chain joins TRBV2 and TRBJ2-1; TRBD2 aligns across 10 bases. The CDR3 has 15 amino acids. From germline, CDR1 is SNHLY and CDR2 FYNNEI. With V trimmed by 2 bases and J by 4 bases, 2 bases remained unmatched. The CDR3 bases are TGTGCCAGCAGTGAAACTAGCGGGGCGTACAATGAGCAGTTCTTC. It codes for CASSETSGAYNEQFF.

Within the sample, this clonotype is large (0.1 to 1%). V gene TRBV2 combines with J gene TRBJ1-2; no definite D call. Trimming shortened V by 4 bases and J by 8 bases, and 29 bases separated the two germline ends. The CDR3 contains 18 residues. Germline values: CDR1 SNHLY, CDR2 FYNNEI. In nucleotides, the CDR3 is TGTGCCAGCAGTGGATACTCTAGGAGGGAGCCCTTGGAGATCGGCTACACCTTC. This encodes CASSGYSRREPLEIGYTF.

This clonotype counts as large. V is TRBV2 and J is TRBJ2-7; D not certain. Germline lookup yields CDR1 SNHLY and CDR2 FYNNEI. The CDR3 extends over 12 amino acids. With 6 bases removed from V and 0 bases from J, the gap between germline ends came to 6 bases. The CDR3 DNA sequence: TGTGCCAGCAGCCTCTCCTCCTACGAGCAGTACTTC. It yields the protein CASSLSSYEQYF. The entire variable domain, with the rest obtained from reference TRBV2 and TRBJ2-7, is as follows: EPEVTQTPSHQVTQMGQEVILRCVPISNHLYFYWYRQILGQKVEFLVSFYNNEISEKSEIFDDQFSVERPDGSNFTLKIRSTKLEDSAMYFCASSLSSYEQYFGPGTRLTVT.

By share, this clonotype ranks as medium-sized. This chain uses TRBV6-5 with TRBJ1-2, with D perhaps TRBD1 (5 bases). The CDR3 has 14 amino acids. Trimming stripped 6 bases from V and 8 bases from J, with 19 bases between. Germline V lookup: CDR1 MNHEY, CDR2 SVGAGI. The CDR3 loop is CASSPQGGGPGYTF. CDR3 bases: TGTGCCAGCAGCCCCCAGGGAGGCGGCCCGGGCTACACCTTC.

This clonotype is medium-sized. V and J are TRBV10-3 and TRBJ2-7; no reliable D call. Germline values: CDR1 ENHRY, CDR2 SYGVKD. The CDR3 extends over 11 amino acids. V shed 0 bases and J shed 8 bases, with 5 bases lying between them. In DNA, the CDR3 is TGTGCCATCAGTGAGTCAATCAAGCAGTACTTC. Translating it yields CAISESIKQYF.

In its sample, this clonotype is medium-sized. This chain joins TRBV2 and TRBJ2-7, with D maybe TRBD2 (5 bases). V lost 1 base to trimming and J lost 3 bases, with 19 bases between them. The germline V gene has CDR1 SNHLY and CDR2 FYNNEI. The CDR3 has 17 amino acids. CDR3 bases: TGTGCCAGCAGTGAAGGTTCGAGGTCTAGCCGTTTCTACGAGCAGTACTTC. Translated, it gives CASSEGSRSSRFYEQYF.

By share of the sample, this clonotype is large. The CDR3 region has the DNA TGTGCCAGCAGCCTGGGACTAGCGGGGTCGGGCACAGATACGCAGTATTTT. As protein: CASSLGLAGSGTDTQYF. V gene TRBV5-6 combines with J gene TRBJ2-3; 13 nucleotides align to TRBD2. Germline CDR1 SGHDT, CDR2 YYEEEE. The CDR3 has 17 amino acids. Trimming took 4 bases from V and 1 from J; bases not matched to a gene: 6.

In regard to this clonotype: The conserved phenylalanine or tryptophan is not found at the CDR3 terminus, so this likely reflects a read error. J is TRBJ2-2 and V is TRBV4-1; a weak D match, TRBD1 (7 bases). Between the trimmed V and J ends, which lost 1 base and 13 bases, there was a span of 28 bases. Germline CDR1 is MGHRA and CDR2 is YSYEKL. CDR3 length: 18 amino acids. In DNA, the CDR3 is TGCGCCAGCAGCCAAGGAGGCGCGACAGGGTCACATCCAGCGGGGCTGTTTTAT. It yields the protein CASSQGGATGSHPAGLFY.

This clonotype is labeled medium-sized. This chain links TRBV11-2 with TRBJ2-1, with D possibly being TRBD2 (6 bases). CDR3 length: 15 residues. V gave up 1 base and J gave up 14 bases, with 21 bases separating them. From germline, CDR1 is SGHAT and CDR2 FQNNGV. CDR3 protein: CASSLGGRPSEGKFF. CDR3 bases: TGTGCCAGCAGCTTAGGGGGGAGGCCCAGCGAGGGTAAGTTCTTC.

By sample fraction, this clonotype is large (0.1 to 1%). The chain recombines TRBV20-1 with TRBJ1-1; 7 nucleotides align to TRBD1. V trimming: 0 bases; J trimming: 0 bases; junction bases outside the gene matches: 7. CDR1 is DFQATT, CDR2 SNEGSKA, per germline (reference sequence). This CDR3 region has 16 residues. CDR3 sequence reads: CSARDRDSYMNTEAFF. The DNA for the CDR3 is TGCAGTGCTAGAGACCGGGACAGCTACATGAACACTGAAGCTTTCTTT.